The 21 T cell receptor beta chains below come from one sample, sequenced in a study of blood T cell repertoires in COVID-19. The method was immunoSEQ multiplex PCR; TCRdb's version includes in-frame clones alone and lacks a portion of them. The repertoire holds 150,000 to 200,000 clones, 82% seen once, with roughly 5% in the top ten. The sample consisted of PBMCs or T cells enriched from blood (not recorded which). These receptors all come from a woman aged 55-70 years with acute COVID-19.

The chain joins TRBV7-9 to TRBJ2-7; TRBD2 agrees at 8 bases. Germline assignment: CDR1 SEHNR and CDR2 FQNEAQ (reference sequence). V shed 0 bases, J shed 7 bases, and the junction held 17 bases outside the gene matches. CDR3 length: 18 residues. CDR3 amino acids: CASSLAVLAGQADREQYF. CDR3 nucleotides: TGTGCCAGCAGCTTAGCGGTTCTAGCGGGCCAGGCCGATCGAGAGCAGTACTTC. The full variable domain, completed using reference TRBV7-9 and TRBJ2-7, is DTGVSQNPRHKITKRGQNVTFRCDPISEHNRLYWYRQTLGQGPEFLTYFQNEAQLEKSRLLSDRFSAERPKGSFSTLEIQRTEQGDSAMYLCASSLAVLAGQADREQYFGPGTRLTVT.

V is TRBV19 and J is TRBJ2-1; D uncertain. Deletions cut 0 bases from V and 10 bases from J, with 7 bases between. The CDR3 runs to 12 residues. Looked up from germline, CDR1 is LNHDA and CDR2 is SQIVND (reference sequence). The CDR3: CASSIDSWEQFF. The CDR3 DNA reads as TGTGCCAGTAGTATAGATAGTTGGGAGCAGTTCTTC.

This chain links TRBV4-3 with TRBJ2-7; 12 bases match TRBD2. The CDR3 spans 15 residues. After removal of 2 bases from V and 5 bases from J, the junction contained 4 bases not matched to a gene. Germline CDR1 and CDR2: LGHNA and YSLEER. For the CDR3, the DNA is TGCGCCAGCAGCCAACTGACTAGCGGGAGAGACGAGCAGTACTTC. This translates into CASSQLTSGRDEQYF.

This clone was picked up a small number of times. The chain recombines TRBV28 with TRBJ1-2, with D possibly being TRBD1 (6 bases). This CDR3 region has 14 residues. Per germline, CDR1 MDHEN and CDR2 SYDVKM. V shed 5 bases and J shed 5 bases, with 15 bases lying between them. The CDR3, as DNA: TGTGCCAGCAGTGAAACAGGGAGCTTGTATGGCTACACCTTC. This sequence encodes CASSETGSLYGYTF.

The V and J genes are TRBV30 and TRBJ1-2; no clear D gene. The CDR3 contains 12 residues. The germline gives CDR1 GTSNPN, CDR2 SVGIG (reference sequence). Trimming took off 0 bases at V and 4 bases at J, with 6 bases between the two ends. The CDR3 loop reads CAWSVAGYGYTF. The CDR3 DNA sequence: TGTGCCTGGAGTGTTGCAGGCTATGGCTACACCTTC. The full variable domain, in which reference TRBV30 and TRBJ1-2 provide the parts outside the CDR3, is SQTIHQWPATLVQPVGSPLSLECTVEGTSNPNLYWYRQAAGRGLQLLFYSVGIGQISSEVPQNLSASRPQDRQFILSSKKLLLSDSGFYLCAWSVAGYGYTFGSGTRLTVV.

The J gene is TRBJ2-1, the V gene TRBV11-3; possibly TRBD2 for D (5 bases). V was cut by 6 bases and J by 9 bases, with 12 bases left in between. The CDR3 is 12 residues long. The germline V gene encodes CDR1 SGHNT and CDR2 YENEEA. The CDR3 is CASRSPGGEQFF. CDR3 DNA sequence: TGTGCCAGCAGATCCCCCGGAGGTGAGCAGTTCTTC. Supplemented by reference TRBV11-3 and TRBJ2-1, the full variable domain reads EAGVVQSPRYKIIEKKQPVAFWCNPISGHNTLYWYLQNLGQGPELLIRYENEEAVDDSQLPKDRFSAERLKGVDSTLKIQPAELGDSAVYLCASRSPGGEQFFGPGTRLTVL.

This sequence joins TRBV7-2 and TRBJ1-3; D call uncertain. Germline V CDR1 and CDR2: SGHTA, FQGNSA. The CDR3 spans 14 residues. V was cut by 6 bases and J by 5 bases, with 14 bases left in between. The CDR3 region has the DNA TGTGCCAGCAGTCTCCGGGGTACGAGAAACACCATATATTTT. Its protein product is CASSLRGTRNTIYF.

The rearrangement uses TRBV5-4 and TRBJ2-1; the D gene is possibly TRBD1 (5 bases). Per germline, CDR1 SGHNT and CDR2 YYREEE (reference sequence). V lost 1 base and J 8 bases, leaving 16 bases between the germline ends. CDR3 length: 15 residues. The CDR3 DNA reads as TGTGCCAGCAGCTTGATACGGCAGGGAAAGGATGAGCAGTTCTTC. This gives the protein CASSLIRQGKDEQFF.

The chain employs TRBV6-5 and TRBJ1-5; the D gene is possibly TRBD1 (5 bases). The CDR3 spans 15 residues. Trimming shortened V by 4 bases and J by 0 bases, and 10 bases separated the two germline ends. From germline, CDR1 is MNHEY and CDR2 SVGAGI. CDR3 nucleotide sequence: TGTGCCAGCAGTTTCGACAGTAATAGCAATCAGCCCCAGCATTTT. It translates to CASSFDSNSNQPQHF.

The chain links TRBV4-2 to TRBJ2-3; TRBD2 aligns across 9 bases. Germline V CDR1 and CDR2: LGHNA, YNFKEQ. V lost 1 base, J lost 2 bases, and 7 bases stayed unmatched. The CDR3 loop spans 17 amino acids. The CDR3 nucleotides read TGTGCCAGCAGCCAAGGGACCGGGACTAGCCCCACAGATACGCAGTATTTT. Residues: CASSQGTGTSPTDTQYF.

J is TRBJ2-7 and V is TRBV11-3, with D tentatively TRBD1 (5 bases). The CDR3 loop spans 13 amino acids. Germline CDR1 reads SGHNT; CDR2 reads YENEEA. The V and J ends lost 4 bases and 4 bases respectively, with 11 bases between them. This chain's CDR3 is CASSSGAGYEQYF. Here the CDR3 DNA reads TGTGCCAGCAGCTCCGGTGCAGGGTACGAGCAGTACTTC.

For the CDR3, the DNA is TGCGCCAGCAGCCTGGCCGGGACTAGGGGCCACGAGCAGTACTTC. The encoded protein is CASSLAGTRGHEQYF. V is TRBV5-1 and J is TRBJ2-7; TRBD2 matches at 8 bases. Germline V gene lookup returns CDR1 SGHRS and CDR2 YFSETQ. The junction had 11 bases not matched to a gene; V was cut back by 4 bases and J by 5 bases. The CDR3 extends over 15 amino acids.

The J gene is TRBJ1-5, the V gene TRBV28, with D hard to call. Between the trimmed V and J ends, which lost 8 bases and 3 bases, there was a span of 17 bases. The CDR3 runs to 15 residues. Germline V gene lookup returns CDR1 MDHEN and CDR2 SYDVKM. The CDR3 region has the DNA TGTGCCAGCGGTATCCTGGGAGGAACCAATCAGCCCCAGCATTTT. This translates into CASGILGGTNQPQHF.

The gene calls are TRBV6-1 and TRBJ1-4, with unresolved D. Trimming removed 3 bases from V and 7 bases from J, with 9 bases in between. This CDR3 spans 13 amino acids. Germline CDR1 MNHNS, CDR2 SASEGT. CDR3 sequence reads: CASSDIAFEKLFF. The CDR3 DNA sequence: TGTGCCAGCAGTGATATTGCGTTTGAAAAACTGTTTTTT.

This chain uses TRBV30 with TRBJ1-4; D gene unclear. CDR1 is GTSNPN and CDR2 is SVGIG in the germline V gene (reference sequence). The CDR3 is 13 amino acids. Trimming cost V 5 bases and J 0 bases, with 7 bases left between them. The CDR3 coding sequence is TGTGCCTGGGAGAGAGCAACTAATGAAAAACTGTTTTTT. Encoded protein: CAWERATNEKLFF. Full variable domain (missing parts from reference TRBV30 and TRBJ1-4): SQTIHQWPATLVQPVGSPLSLECTVEGTSNPNLYWYRQAAGRGLQLLFYSVGIGQISSEVPQNLSASRPQDRQFILSSKKLLLSDSGFYLCAWERATNEKLFFGSGTQLSVL.

The gene calls are TRBV28 and TRBJ1-1, with TRBD1 identical over 11 bases. Germline values: CDR1 MDHEN, CDR2 SYDVKM. The CDR3 runs 16 residues. J was trimmed by 10 bases and V by 4 bases; bases with no gene match: 14. CDR3 nucleotide sequence: TGTGCCAGCAGTTCCACCGGGACAGGGGGTAGGAACAGAGCTTTCTTT. Translating gives CASSSTGTGGRNRAFF.

J is TRBJ2-2 and V is TRBV6-5; a possible D gene is TRBD1 (8 bases). The CDR3 consists of 14 residues. Germline assignment: CDR1 MNHEY and CDR2 SVGAGI. The V end lost 6 bases, the J end lost 3 bases, and 11 bases lay between the germline ends. The CDR3 DNA is TGTGCCAGCAGACAGGGGGGGGACACCGGGGAGCTGTTTTTT. Amino acids: CASRQGGDTGELFF.

This clone was picked up one time. J is TRBJ2-1 and V is TRBV15; a possible D gene is TRBD2 (6 bases). The V gene lost 1 base and the J gene lost 2 bases, with 15 bases spanning the gap. CDR1 and CDR2 from the germline V gene are LNHNV and YYDKDF (reference sequence). The CDR3 extends over 17 amino acids. The CDR3 DNA reads as TGTGCCACCAGCAGAGTGTTTGGCGGGGATACCTACAATGAGCAGTTCTTC. Its translation is CATSRVFGGDTYNEQFF.

This clone was detected a few times. CDR3 in DNA: TGTGCCAGCAGCCCTCAACCTCCTGCGTCCCAGCATTTT. Translating it yields CASSPQPPASQHF. The chain joins TRBV11-2 to TRBJ1-5; D is undetermined. Germline assignment: CDR1 SGHAT and CDR2 FQNNGV. This CDR3 is built from 13 residues. V lost 5 bases to trimming and J lost 11 bases, with 16 bases between them.

This clone appeared a few times. The J gene is TRBJ1-2, the V gene TRBV27; D may be TRBD1 (5 bases). V lost 6 bases and J 8 bases, leaving 22 bases between the germline ends. From germline, CDR1 is MNHEY and CDR2 SMNVEV (reference sequence). The CDR3 covers 15 residues. CDR3 coding DNA: TGTGCCAGCAGGACCGCCGCCACCGGGGGTGTAGGCTACACCTTC. Amino acid sequence: CASRTAATGGVGYTF.

J is TRBJ1-5 and V is TRBV11-2, with D possibly matching TRBD1 (5 bases). CDR1 and CDR2 (germline): SGHAT, FQNNGV. The CDR3 consists of 14 residues. Between the trimmed V and J ends, which lost 1 base and 7 bases, there was a span of 11 bases. Here the CDR3 reads CASSLAGGRQPQHF. The CDR3 DNA reads as TGTGCCAGCAGCTTAGCTGGGGGGAGGCAGCCCCAGCATTTT.